This is a list of T cell receptor beta chains from one sample in a study of blood T cell repertoires in COVID-19. Here immunoSEQ multiplex PCR was the method, and the copy in TCRdb shows in-frame clones only, minus some. In the table there are about 15,000 clones, around 77% of which are singletons. Sample: peripheral blood. The receptor source for this set is a human donor in a cohort sampled during active COVID-19. Each CDR3 is given with its conserved first and last residue. Each record gives: clone size, V gene, D gene, J gene, CDR3 DNA, CDR3 protein. The D gene is left open where the match is weak. Clone size is not always given. Where it is, it says once, few, many or a class for expanded clones.

clone_size: NA
v_call: TRBV7-9
d_call: NA
j_call: TRBJ2-1
cdr3_nt: TGTGCCAGCAGCTGGCGGCCCCCCGGGGATGAGCAGTTCTTC
cdr3_aa: CASSWRPPGDEQFF

clone_size: once
v_call: TRBV19
d_call: TRBD2
j_call: TRBJ2-1
cdr3_nt: TGTGCCAGTAGTACTTTACTAGCGGGGACCTACAATGAGCAGTTCTTC
cdr3_aa: CASSTLLAGTYNEQFF

clone_size: NA
v_call: TRBV19
d_call: NA
j_call: TRBJ2-3
cdr3_nt: TGTGCCAGTATTAGGACGGGGACAGATACGCAGTATTTT
cdr3_aa: CASIRTGTDTQYF

clone_size: once
v_call: TRBV13
d_call: TRBD2
j_call: TRBJ2-1
cdr3_nt: TGTGCCAGCTTAGCGGGGGGGCTAAATGAGCAGTTCTTC
cdr3_aa: CASLAGGLNEQFF

clone_size: NA
v_call: TRBV13
d_call: TRBD2
j_call: TRBJ2-7
cdr3_nt: TGTGCCAGCAGCAACCGACTAGCGGGGGCACCATACCCCTACGAGCAGTACTTC
cdr3_aa: CASSNRLAGAPYPYEQYF

clone_size: once
v_call: TRBV3-1/TRBV3-2
d_call: TRBD2
j_call: TRBJ2-3
cdr3_nt: TGTGCCAGCAGCCAGCTACTAGCGGGAGAAGGGGATACGCAGTATTTT
cdr3_aa: CASSQLLAGEGDTQYF

clone_size: NA
v_call: TRBV7-6
d_call: TRBD2
j_call: TRBJ2-3
cdr3_nt: TGTGCCAGCAGCTCCCACGGGAGGGCCTCCACAGATACGCAGTATTTT
cdr3_aa: CASSSHGRASTDTQYF

clone_size: NA
v_call: TRBV4-3
d_call: TRBD2
j_call: TRBJ2-1
cdr3_nt: TGCGCCAGCAGCCAAGATGACACTAGCGGAAATGAGCAGTTCTTC
cdr3_aa: CASSQDDTSGNEQFF

clone_size: NA
v_call: TRBV5-4
d_call: NA
j_call: TRBJ2-1
cdr3_nt: TGTGCCAGCAGCCTAAGGACTATGTCCCTTTCGGGGGAGCAGTTCTTC
cdr3_aa: CASSLRTMSLSGEQFF

clone_size: NA
v_call: TRBV19
d_call: TRBD1
j_call: TRBJ1-2
cdr3_nt: TGTGCCAGAAAGTCGACAGGGCGAATCTATGGCTACACCTTC
cdr3_aa: CARKSTGRIYGYTF

clone_size: NA
v_call: TRBV19
d_call: NA
j_call: TRBJ1-5
cdr3_nt: TGTGCCAGTCGCCCTGGGGGGGCGCGAGGTGCTCAGCCCCAGCATTTT
cdr3_aa: CASRPGGARGAQPQHF

clone_size: medium-sized
v_call: TRBV2
d_call: NA
j_call: TRBJ2-6
cdr3_nt: TGTGCCAGCAGCCTGGCAGGGATTGGGGCCAACGTCCTGACTTTC
cdr3_aa: CASSLAGIGANVLTF

clone_size: once
v_call: TRBV11-3
d_call: TRBD2
j_call: TRBJ2-3
cdr3_nt: TGTGCCAGCAGCTTATCAGTAGCGGGTCCAGATACGCAGTATTTT
cdr3_aa: CASSLSVAGPDTQYF

clone_size: NA
v_call: TRBV14
d_call: TRBD2
j_call: TRBJ2-1
cdr3_nt: TGTGCCAGCACCCATTCGACTAGCGGAGGGGGCCACAATGAGCAGTTCTTC
cdr3_aa: CASTHSTSGGGHNEQFF

clone_size: NA
v_call: TRBV7-3
d_call: TRBD2
j_call: TRBJ2-3
cdr3_nt: TGTGCCAGCAGCTCGAGGACTAGCGGGGACACAGATACGCAGTATTTT
cdr3_aa: CASSSRTSGDTDTQYF

clone_size: NA
v_call: TRBV27
d_call: NA
j_call: TRBJ2-7
cdr3_nt: TGTGCCAGCAGTTCCGAGACATTGACCTCCTACGAGCAGTACTTC
cdr3_aa: CASSSETLTSYEQYF

clone_size: NA
v_call: TRBV29-1
d_call: TRBD2
j_call: TRBJ2-1
cdr3_nt: TGCAGCGTTGAAAAGTCCCTAGCGGGAGGTTATGAGCAGTTCTTC
cdr3_aa: CSVEKSLAGGYEQFF

clone_size: few
v_call: TRBV4-1
d_call: NA
j_call: TRBJ2-3
cdr3_nt: TGCGCCAGCAGCCACAGTAGCGGACCCACAGATACGCAGTATTTT
cdr3_aa: CASSHSSGPTDTQYF

clone_size: NA
v_call: TRBV7-6
d_call: NA
j_call: TRBJ2-7
cdr3_nt: TGTGCCAGCAGCTTAGCGGGAGCCGGGTTCTACGAGCAGTACTTC
cdr3_aa: CASSLAGAGFYEQYF

clone_size: NA
v_call: TRBV19
d_call: NA
j_call: TRBJ1-2
cdr3_nt: TGTGCCAGTAGTCCCCAAACAGGGAATCCCTATGGCTACACCTTC
cdr3_aa: CASSPQTGNPYGYTF

clone_size: NA
v_call: TRBV29-1
d_call: TRBD2
j_call: TRBJ2-7
cdr3_nt: TGCAGCGCAGGACTAGCGGGAGGTGGTTACGAGCAGTACTTC
cdr3_aa: CSAGLAGGGYEQYF

clone_size: NA
v_call: TRBV10-3
d_call: TRBD1
j_call: TRBJ2-3
cdr3_nt: TGTGCCATCAGTGAGTTCGGGACAGGGGCAGATACGCAGTATTTT
cdr3_aa: CAISEFGTGADTQYF

clone_size: NA
v_call: TRBV30
d_call: TRBD1
j_call: TRBJ1-6
cdr3_nt: TGTGCCTGGAGTTCGGACAGGACCTATTCACCCCTCCACTTT
cdr3_aa: CAWSSDRTYSPLHF

clone_size: NA
v_call: TRBV11-2
d_call: NA
j_call: TRBJ2-5
cdr3_nt: TGTGCCAGCAGCTTACGGGCAGGGCAAGAGACCCAGTACTTC
cdr3_aa: CASSLRAGQETQYF

clone_size: NA
v_call: TRBV7-9
d_call: TRBD2
j_call: TRBJ2-7
cdr3_nt: TGTGCCAGCAGCTTAGCGGGTAGCGGGAGCTACGAGCAGTACTTC
cdr3_aa: CASSLAGSGSYEQYF

clone_size: NA
v_call: TRBV7-9
d_call: TRBD2
j_call: TRBJ2-7
cdr3_nt: TGTGCCAGCAGCTTAGGTCGCGGGGGCTACGAGCAGTACTTC
cdr3_aa: CASSLGRGGYEQYF

clone_size: NA
v_call: TRBV10-3
d_call: NA
j_call: TRBJ2-3
cdr3_nt: TGTGCCACAAGCGGGCCTCGCACAGATACGCAGTATTTT
cdr3_aa: CATSGPRTDTQYF

clone_size: NA
v_call: TRBV6-2/TRBV6-3
d_call: NA
j_call: TRBJ1-5
cdr3_nt: TGTGCCAGCAGTTACTCGGCCCCCCGGGGCAATCAGCCCCAGCATTTT
cdr3_aa: CASSYSAPRGNQPQHF

clone_size: NA
v_call: TRBV6-6
d_call: NA
j_call: TRBJ2-7
cdr3_nt: TGTGCCAGCAGTTCTACCGGGGCCTACGAGCAGTACTTC
cdr3_aa: CASSSTGAYEQYF

clone_size: NA
v_call: TRBV28
d_call: NA
j_call: TRBJ2-2
cdr3_nt: TGTGCCAGCAGCCCAGTAGGGGGACACGGGGAGCTGTTTTTT
cdr3_aa: CASSPVGGHGELFF

clone_size: NA
v_call: TRBV28
d_call: TRBD1
j_call: TRBJ2-7
cdr3_nt: TGTGCCAGCAGTTTATCAGGGGGCGAGCAGTACTTC
cdr3_aa: CASSLSGGEQYF

clone_size: few
v_call: TRBV4-2
d_call: NA
j_call: TRBJ1-1
cdr3_nt: TGTGCCAGCAGCCAAGATGGTGGCCAGGGGTTTACTGAAGCTTTCTTT
cdr3_aa: CASSQDGGQGFTEAFF

clone_size: NA
v_call: TRBV5-1
d_call: NA
j_call: TRBJ1-2
cdr3_nt: TGCGCCAGCAGCAAGGACAGCTCGAACTATGGCTACACCTTC
cdr3_aa: CASSKDSSNYGYTF

clone_size: NA
v_call: TRBV6-5
d_call: NA
j_call: TRBJ1-2
cdr3_nt: TGTGCCAGCACCCTGCGGGGATTTAGTGGAGGCTACACCTTC
cdr3_aa: CASTLRGFSGGYTF

clone_size: few
v_call: TRBV7-9
d_call: NA
j_call: TRBJ2-7
cdr3_nt: TGTGCCAGCAGCCGGTTGGGGGCAAGAGTGGGCCACGAGCAGTACTTC
cdr3_aa: CASSRLGARVGHEQYF

clone_size: NA
v_call: TRBV5-1
d_call: TRBD1
j_call: TRBJ2-1
cdr3_nt: TGCGCCAGCAGCGGAAGGTTCCCGGGACAGCGACTGAAGGGAAATGAGCAGTTCTTC
cdr3_aa: CASSGRFPGQRLKGNEQFF

clone_size: NA
v_call: TRBV6-5
d_call: TRBD1
j_call: TRBJ2-7
cdr3_nt: TGTGCCAGCAGGAGAGGACAGGGGGCCAACGAGCAGTACTTC
cdr3_aa: CASRRGQGANEQYF

clone_size: NA
v_call: TRBV9
d_call: TRBD1
j_call: TRBJ2-1
cdr3_nt: TGTGCCAGCAGCGTAGGAGGGACAGGGGGCTACAATGAGCAGTTCTTC
cdr3_aa: CASSVGGTGGYNEQFF

clone_size: NA
v_call: TRBV6-5
d_call: TRBD1
j_call: TRBJ2-7
cdr3_nt: TGTGCCAGCAGGTCACGGGACAGATTCTACGAGCAGTACTTC
cdr3_aa: CASRSRDRFYEQYF

clone_size: once
v_call: TRBV24-1
d_call: TRBD1
j_call: TRBJ2-1
cdr3_nt: TGTGCCACCAGCTTCCCGGGACAGGGGCTCAATGAGCAGTTCTTC
cdr3_aa: CATSFPGQGLNEQFF

clone_size: NA
v_call: TRBV5-6
d_call: NA
j_call: TRBJ2-7
cdr3_nt: TGTGCCAGCAGCTTGGATCAGACTGTACTTTTCTCCTACGAGCAGTACTTC
cdr3_aa: CASSLDQTVLFSYEQYF

clone_size: NA
v_call: TRBV9
d_call: TRBD2
j_call: TRBJ2-5
cdr3_nt: TGTGCCAGCAGCATACGCGGACTAGCGGGGGGACTATTTCAAGAGACCCAGTACTTC
cdr3_aa: CASSIRGLAGGLFQETQYF

clone_size: NA
v_call: TRBV11-2
d_call: TRBD2
j_call: TRBJ2-3
cdr3_nt: TGTGCCAGCAGCTTAGACGGGACTAGTGATACGCAGTATTTT
cdr3_aa: CASSLDGTSDTQYF

clone_size: NA
v_call: TRBV11-3
d_call: NA
j_call: TRBJ2-1
cdr3_nt: TGTGCCAGCAGCTCGCAGTACAATGAGCAGTTCTTC
cdr3_aa: CASSSQYNEQFF

clone_size: NA
v_call: TRBV24-1
d_call: NA
j_call: TRBJ2-3
cdr3_nt: TGTGCCACCAGTGATTTGGAGGCAGGAAGGGGAGATACGCAGTATTTT
cdr3_aa: CATSDLEAGRGDTQYF

clone_size: NA
v_call: TRBV29-1
d_call: TRBD2
j_call: TRBJ2-2
cdr3_nt: TGCAGCGTTGTAGGGACTAGCGGGGGGAACACCGGGGAGCTGTTTTTT
cdr3_aa: CSVVGTSGGNTGELFF

clone_size: NA
v_call: TRBV28
d_call: NA
j_call: TRBJ2-6
cdr3_nt: TGTGCCAGCAGTTTTCCGGGCTCTGGGGCCAACGTCCTGACTTTC
cdr3_aa: CASSFPGSGANVLTF

clone_size: NA
v_call: TRBV30
d_call: NA
j_call: TRBJ2-1
cdr3_nt: TGTGCCTGGAGTGTACTGCGCAGGGATGAGCAGTTCTTC
cdr3_aa: CAWSVLRRDEQFF

clone_size: NA
v_call: TRBV5-6
d_call: NA
j_call: TRBJ1-2
cdr3_nt: TGTGCCAGCAGCTTTGGACTTGAGGCCTATGGCTACACCTTC
cdr3_aa: CASSFGLEAYGYTF